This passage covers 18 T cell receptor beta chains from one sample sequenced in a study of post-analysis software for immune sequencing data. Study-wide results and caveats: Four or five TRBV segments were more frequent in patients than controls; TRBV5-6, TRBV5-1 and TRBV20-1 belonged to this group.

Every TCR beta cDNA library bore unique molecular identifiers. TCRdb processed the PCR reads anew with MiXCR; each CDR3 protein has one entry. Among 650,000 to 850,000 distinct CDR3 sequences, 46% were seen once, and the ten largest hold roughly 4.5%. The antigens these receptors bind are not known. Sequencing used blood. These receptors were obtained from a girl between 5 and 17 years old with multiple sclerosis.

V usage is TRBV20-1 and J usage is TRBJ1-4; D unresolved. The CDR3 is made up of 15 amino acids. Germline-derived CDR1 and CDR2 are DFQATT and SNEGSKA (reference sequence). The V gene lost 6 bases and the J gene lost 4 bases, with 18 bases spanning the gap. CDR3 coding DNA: TGCAGTGCGTACCGTCCAGGAGCTTATAATGAAAAACTGTTTTTT. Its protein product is CSAYRPGAYNEKLFF.

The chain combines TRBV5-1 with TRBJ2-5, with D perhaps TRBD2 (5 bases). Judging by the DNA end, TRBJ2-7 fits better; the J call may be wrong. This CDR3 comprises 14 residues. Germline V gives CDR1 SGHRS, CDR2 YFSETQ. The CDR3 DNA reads TGCGCCAGCAGCCTAGGCAGCGGTGGAGACGAGCAGTACTTC. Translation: CASSLGSGGDEQYF.

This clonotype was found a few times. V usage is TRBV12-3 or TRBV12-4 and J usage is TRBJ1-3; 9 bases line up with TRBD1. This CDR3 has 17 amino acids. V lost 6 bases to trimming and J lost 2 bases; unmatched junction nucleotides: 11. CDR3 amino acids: CASSSGTGSFAGNTIYF. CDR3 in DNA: TGTGCCAGCAGCTCCGGGACAGGGAGTTTCGCTGGAAACACCATATATTTT.

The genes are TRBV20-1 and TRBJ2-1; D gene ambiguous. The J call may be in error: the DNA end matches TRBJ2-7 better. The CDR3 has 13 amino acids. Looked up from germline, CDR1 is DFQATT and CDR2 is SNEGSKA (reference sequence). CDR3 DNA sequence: TGCAGTGCTCTCCACAGCGCCAGCTACGAGCAGTACTTC. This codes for CSALHSASYEQYF.

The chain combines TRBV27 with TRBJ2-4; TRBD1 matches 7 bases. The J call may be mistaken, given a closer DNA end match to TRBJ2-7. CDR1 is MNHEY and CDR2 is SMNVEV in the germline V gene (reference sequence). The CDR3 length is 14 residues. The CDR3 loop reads CASARTGDWYEQYF. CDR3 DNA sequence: TGTGCCAGCGCACGTACAGGGGATTGGTACGAGCAGTACTTC.

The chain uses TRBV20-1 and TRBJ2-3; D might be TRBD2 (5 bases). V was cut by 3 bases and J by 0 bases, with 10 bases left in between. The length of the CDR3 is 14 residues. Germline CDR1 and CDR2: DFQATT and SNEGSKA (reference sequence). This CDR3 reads CSASRTGSTDTQYF. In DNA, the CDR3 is TGCAGTGCTAGCCGGACGGGGAGCACAGATACGCAGTATTTT.

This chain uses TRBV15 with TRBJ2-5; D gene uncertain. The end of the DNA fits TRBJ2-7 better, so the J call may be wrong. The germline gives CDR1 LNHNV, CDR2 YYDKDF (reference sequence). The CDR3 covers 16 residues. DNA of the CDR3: TGTGCCACCAGCAGAGGAGTAGAAGGCCCCCGGTTCGAGCAGTACTTC. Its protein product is CATSRGVEGPRFEQYF.

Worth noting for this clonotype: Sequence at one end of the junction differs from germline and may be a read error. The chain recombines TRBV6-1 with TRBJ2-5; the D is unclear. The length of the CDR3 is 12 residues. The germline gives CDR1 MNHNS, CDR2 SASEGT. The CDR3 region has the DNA TGTGTCAGCAGTTCGCTAGAAGAGACCCAGTACTTC. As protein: CVSSSLEETQYF.

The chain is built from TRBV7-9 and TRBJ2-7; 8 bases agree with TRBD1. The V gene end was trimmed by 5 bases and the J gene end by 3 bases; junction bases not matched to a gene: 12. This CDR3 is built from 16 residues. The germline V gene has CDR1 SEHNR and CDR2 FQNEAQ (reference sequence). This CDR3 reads CASSAPPTGAHYEQYF. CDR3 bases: TGTGCCAGCAGCGCGCCACCGACAGGGGCTCACTACGAGCAGTACTTC.

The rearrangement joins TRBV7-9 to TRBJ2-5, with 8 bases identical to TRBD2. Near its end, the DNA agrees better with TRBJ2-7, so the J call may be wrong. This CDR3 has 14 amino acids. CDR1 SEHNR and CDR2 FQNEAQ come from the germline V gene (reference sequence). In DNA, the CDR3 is TGTGCCAGCAGCTTAGGGACTAGCACCAACGAGCAGTACTTC. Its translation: CASSLGTSTNEQYF.

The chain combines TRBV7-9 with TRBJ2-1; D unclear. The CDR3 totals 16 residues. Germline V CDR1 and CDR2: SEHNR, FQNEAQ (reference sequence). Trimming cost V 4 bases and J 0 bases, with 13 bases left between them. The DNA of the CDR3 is TGTGCCAGCAGCTCACGAGGCCTCAGCTCCTACAATGAGCAGTTCTTC. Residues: CASSSRGLSSYNEQFF.

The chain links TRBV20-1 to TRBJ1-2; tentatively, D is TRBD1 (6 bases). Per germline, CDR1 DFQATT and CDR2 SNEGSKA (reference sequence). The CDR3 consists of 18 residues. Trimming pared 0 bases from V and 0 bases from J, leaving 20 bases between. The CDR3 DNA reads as TGCAGTGCTAGAGATACGTCCTCGCGGGGGCCCTCTAACTATGGCTACACCTTC. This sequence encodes CSARDTSSRGPSNYGYTF.

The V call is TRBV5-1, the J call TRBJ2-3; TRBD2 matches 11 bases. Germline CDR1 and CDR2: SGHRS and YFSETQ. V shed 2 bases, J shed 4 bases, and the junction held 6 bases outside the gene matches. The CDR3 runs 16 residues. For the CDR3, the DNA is TGCGCCAGCAGCTTCACACTAGCGGGAGTATCAGATACGCAGTATTTT. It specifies CASSFTLAGVSDTQYF. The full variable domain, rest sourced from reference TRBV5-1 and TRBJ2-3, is KAGVTQTPRYLIKTRGQQVTLSCSPISGHRSVSWYQQTPGQGLQFLFEYFSETQRNKGNFPGRFSGRQFSNSRSEMNVSTLELGDSALYLCASSFTLAGVSDTQYFGPGTRLTVL.

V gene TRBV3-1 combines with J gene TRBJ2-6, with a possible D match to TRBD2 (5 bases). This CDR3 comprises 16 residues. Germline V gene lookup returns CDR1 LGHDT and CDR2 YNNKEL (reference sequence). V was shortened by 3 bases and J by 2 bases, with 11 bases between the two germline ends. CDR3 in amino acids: CASSQRAGPGANVLTF. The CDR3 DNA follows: TGTGCCAGCAGCCAGCGGGCGGGTCCTGGGGCCAACGTCCTGACTTTC.

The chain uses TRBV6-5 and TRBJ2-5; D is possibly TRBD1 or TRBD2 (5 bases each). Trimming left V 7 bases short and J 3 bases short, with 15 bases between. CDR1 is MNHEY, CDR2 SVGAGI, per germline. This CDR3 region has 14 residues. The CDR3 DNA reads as TGTGCCAGCACATACGGGGCCAGAGAAGAGACCCAGTACTTC. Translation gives CASTYGAREETQYF.

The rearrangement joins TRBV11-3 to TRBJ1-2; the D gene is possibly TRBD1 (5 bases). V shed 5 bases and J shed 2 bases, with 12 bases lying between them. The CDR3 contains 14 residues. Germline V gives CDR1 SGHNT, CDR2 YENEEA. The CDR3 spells CASSPRDFNYGYTF. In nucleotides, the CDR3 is TGTGCCAGCAGCCCCCGGGACTTCAACTATGGCTACACCTTC.

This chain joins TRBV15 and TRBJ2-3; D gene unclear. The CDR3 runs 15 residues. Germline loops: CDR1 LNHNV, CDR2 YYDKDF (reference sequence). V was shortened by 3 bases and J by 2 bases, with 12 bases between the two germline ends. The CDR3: CATSRDRLATDTQYF. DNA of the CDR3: TGTGCCACCAGCAGGGATCGACTCGCCACAGATACGCAGTATTTT. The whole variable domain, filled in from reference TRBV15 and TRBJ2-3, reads DAMVIQNPRYQVTQFGKPVTLSCSQTLNHNVMYWYQQKSSQAPKLLFHYYDKDFNNEADTPDNFQSRRPNTSFCFLDIRSPGLGDTAMYLCATSRDRLATDTQYFGPGTRLTVL.

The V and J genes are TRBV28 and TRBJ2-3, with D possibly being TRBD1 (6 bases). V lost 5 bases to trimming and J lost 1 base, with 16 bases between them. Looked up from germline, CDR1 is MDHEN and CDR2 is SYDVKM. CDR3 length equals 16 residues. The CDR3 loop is CASSPWTEIGTDTQYF. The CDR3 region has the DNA TGTGCCAGCAGTCCCTGGACAGAAATAGGCACAGATACGCAGTATTTT.